This T cell receptor beta chain originates from a study of metastatic and nonmetastatic thyroid tumors. Germline CDR1 LGHNA, CDR2 YNFKEQ. V dropped 1 base and J dropped 2; count of bases not matched to a gene: 5. This CDR3 region has 16 residues. This clone was counted ten times or more. TCRdb re-clonotyped the PCR reads via MiXCR. This table has 45,000 to 50,000 clones, under 25% appearing once. Thyroid surgery was performed in patients who had received no treatment beforehand. This chain uses TRBV4-2 with TRBJ2-1; 7 bases match TRBD1. The TCR sequence derives from a male donor with papillary thyroid cancer or a benign thyroid nodule (not recorded which). Some clones in this sample may be carry-over from other donors' samples. Sequenced input: blood. This CDR3 is CASSQVGQATYNEQFF. CDR3 DNA sequence: TGTGCCAGCAGCCAAGTCGGACAGGCGACCTACAATGAGCAGTTCTTC.